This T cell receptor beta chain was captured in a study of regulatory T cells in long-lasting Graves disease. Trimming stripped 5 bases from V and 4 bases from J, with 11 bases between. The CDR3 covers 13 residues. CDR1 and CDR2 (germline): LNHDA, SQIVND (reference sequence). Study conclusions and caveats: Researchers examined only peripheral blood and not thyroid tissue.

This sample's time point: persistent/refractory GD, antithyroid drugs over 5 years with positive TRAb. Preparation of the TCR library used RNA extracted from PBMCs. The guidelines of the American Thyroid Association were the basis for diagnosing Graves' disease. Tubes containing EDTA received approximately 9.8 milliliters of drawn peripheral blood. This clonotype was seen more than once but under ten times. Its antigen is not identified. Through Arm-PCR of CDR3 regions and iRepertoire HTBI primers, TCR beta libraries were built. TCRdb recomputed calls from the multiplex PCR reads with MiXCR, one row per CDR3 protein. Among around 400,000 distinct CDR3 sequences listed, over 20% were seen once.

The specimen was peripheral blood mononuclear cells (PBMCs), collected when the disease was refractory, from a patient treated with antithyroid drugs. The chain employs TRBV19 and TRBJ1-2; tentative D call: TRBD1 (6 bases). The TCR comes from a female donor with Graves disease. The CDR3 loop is CASSGRTVYGYTF. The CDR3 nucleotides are TGTGCCAGTAGTGGACGGACAGTCTATGGCTACACCTTC.